The next 8 T cell receptor beta chains were all read from a single sample in a study of blood T cells in healthy people across ages. For the second PCR, which ran for roughly 6 to 12 cycles, a sample-barcoded 5' primer and a J-beta primer mix were used. TCRdb re-analysed the 5' RACE reads in MiXCR, keeping a single row per CDR3 protein. The sample carries about 1.6 million distinct CDR3 sequences, almost 35% recorded once. Material: blood. These receptors were taken from a woman younger than 45 in good health.

The rearrangement uses TRBV5-1 and TRBJ2-1; weak D call: TRBD2 (5 bases). The germline CDR1 and CDR2 sequences are SGHRS and YFSETQ. CDR3 length: 13 residues. Trimming shortened V by 6 bases and J by 10 bases, and 17 bases separated the two germline ends. The CDR3 sequence is CASMNEGNVEQFF. CDR3 DNA: TGCGCCAGCATGAACGAGGGTAACGTCGAGCAGTTCTTC.

The rearrangement links TRBV11-2 to TRBJ2-5; D tentatively reads TRBD1 or TRBD2 (6 bases each). V gave up 1 base and J gave up 2 bases, with 14 bases separating them. Germline loops: CDR1 SGHAT, CDR2 FQNNGV. CDR3 length: 16 residues. CDR3 amino acids: CASSLGGAGRQETQYF. In DNA form, the CDR3 reads TGTGCCAGCAGCTTAGGGGGGGCGGGACGGCAAGAGACCCAGTACTTC.

This clonotype was counted only a few times. The chain uses TRBV28 and TRBJ1-1, with a weak D call TRBD1 (5 bases). This CDR3 contains 14 residues. CDR1 and CDR2 (germline): MDHEN, SYDVKM. Trimming took 4 bases from V and 1 from J, leaving 10 bases between them. CDR3 loop: CASSYPTGNTEAFF. In DNA, the CDR3 is TGTGCCAGCAGTTACCCTACAGGGAACACTGAAGCTTTCTTT. The full variable domain, in which reference TRBV28 and TRBJ1-1 provide the parts outside the CDR3, is DVKVTQSSRYLVKRTGEKVFLECVQDMDHENMFWYRQDPGLGLRLIYFSYDVKMKEKGDIPEGYSVSREKKERFSLILESASTNQTSMYLCASSYPTGNTEAFFGQGTRLTVV.

V is TRBV20-1 and J is TRBJ2-5; 13 nucleotides align to TRBD2. Germline V lookup: CDR1 DFQATT, CDR2 SNEGSKA (reference sequence). The CDR3 covers 16 residues. V shed 2 bases and J 5 bases; nucleotides not matched to a gene: 8. The CDR3 region is CSARPRTSGRQETQYF. CDR3 coding DNA: TGCAGTGCTAGACCCCGGACTAGCGGGAGACAGGAGACCCAGTACTTC.

This clonotype has just a few counts. The CDR3 nucleotides read TGCAGTGCTAGAGATCGGAACAGACTGAACACTGAAGCTTTCTTT. It specifies CSARDRNRLNTEAFF. The V and J genes are TRBV20-1 and TRBJ1-1; D is ambiguous. CDR1 and CDR2 from the germline V gene are DFQATT and SNEGSKA (reference sequence). This CDR3 spans 15 amino acids. Between the trimmed V and J ends, which lost 0 bases and 0 bases, there was a span of 11 bases.

This chain connects TRBV2 to TRBJ1-5; D call uncertain. V lost 4 bases to trimming and J lost 9 bases, with 10 bases between them. Germline CDR1 SNHLY, CDR2 FYNNEI. The CDR3 loop spans 12 amino acids. This CDR3 reads CASSAAARPQHF. DNA for the CDR3: TGTGCCAGCAGTGCGGCTGCGAGGCCCCAGCATTTT.

This clonotype occurred many times. The rearrangement joins TRBV20-1 to TRBJ2-3, with D possibly being TRBD2 (5 bases). The CDR3 runs 11 residues. Germline CDR1 reads DFQATT; CDR2 reads SNEGSKA (reference sequence). Trimming cost V 1 base and J 7 bases, with 6 bases left between them. The CDR3 nucleotides read TGCAGTGCTAGAGGGGAGCATACGCAGTATTTT. It translates to CSARGEHTQYF.

The chain couples TRBV7-2 to TRBJ2-1; 9 positions match TRBD2. CDR1 and CDR2 from the germline V gene are SGHTA and FQGNSA. The CDR3 loop spans 15 amino acids. The V and J ends lost 8 bases and 3 bases, in that order; junction bases with no gene match: 8. The CDR3 reads CASGSVAGVYNEQFF. CDR3 coding DNA: TGTGCCAGCGGTTCGGTAGCGGGGGTCTACAATGAGCAGTTCTTC.